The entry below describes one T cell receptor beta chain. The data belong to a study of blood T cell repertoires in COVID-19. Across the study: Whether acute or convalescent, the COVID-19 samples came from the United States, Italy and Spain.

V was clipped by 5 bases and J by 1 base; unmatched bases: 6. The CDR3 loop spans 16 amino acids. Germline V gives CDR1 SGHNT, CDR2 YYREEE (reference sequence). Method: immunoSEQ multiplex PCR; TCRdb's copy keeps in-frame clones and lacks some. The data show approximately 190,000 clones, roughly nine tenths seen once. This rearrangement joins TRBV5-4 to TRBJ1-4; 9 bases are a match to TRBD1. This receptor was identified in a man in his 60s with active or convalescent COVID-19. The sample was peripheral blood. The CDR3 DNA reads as TGTGCCAGCAGTTTACAGGGGGCTAGAACTAATGAAAAACTGTTTTTT. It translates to CASSLQGARTNEKLFF.